This T cell receptor (beta chain) was captured by sequencing in a study of PD-L1 blockade in urothelial cancer. Overall study: At 3 weeks (second dose) and 6 weeks after starting treatment, blood was analyzed.

Time point specified: pretreatment peripheral blood. This clone was observed once. Profiling relied on immunoSEQ multiplex PCR, and the TCRdb table lists in-frame clones only, not all of them. The repertoire consists of under 95,000 clones, with 65% to 85% occurring once and the leading ten covering roughly 2%. Losses at the gene ends were 3 bases for V and 1 base for J; bases not matched to a gene: 11. Per germline, CDR1 SGHRS and CDR2 YFSETQ. The CDR3 length is 17 residues. The rearrangement uses TRBV5-1 and TRBJ2-3, with 7 bases matching TRBD1. This receptor was taken from a man in his 60s with urothelial cancer. Sequenced here: PBMCs, sampled around atezolizumab (anti-PD-L1) treatment. The CDR3 DNA follows: TGCGCCAGCAGCTCGGGGTTACAGGGGAGAGGCACAGATACGCAGTATTTT. Translation: CASSSGLQGRGTDTQYF.